The entry below describes one T cell receptor beta chain. The antigen remains undetermined. Germline V gives CDR1 SGHRS, CDR2 YFSETQ. The CDR3 runs to 16 residues. Trimming took 0 bases from V and 0 from J; bases not matched to a gene: 2. The sample comes from a study of cytomegalovirus exposure and HLA in healthy donors. The study drew the donors from its approximately 120-subject validation cohort, separate from the roughly 700-subject first cohort. Repertoires were generated with immunoSEQ multiplex PCR, while TCRdb's copy carries only in-frame clones and drops some. The sample consists of around 52,000 clones, over 85% of them appearing once. Findings and caveats of the study: A later analysis found first-cohort TCR clusters tended to co-occur in the 120 validation repertoires.

The TCR sequence derives from a woman aged 18-29 years in good health and CMV-seronegative. The gene calls are TRBV5-1 and TRBJ1-3; TRBD1 agrees at 8 bases. The sample comprised PBMCs. CDR3 coding DNA: TGCGCCAGCAGCTTGGGGGACAGGAGCTCTGGAAACACCATATATTTT. Translation: CASSLGDRSSGNTIYF.